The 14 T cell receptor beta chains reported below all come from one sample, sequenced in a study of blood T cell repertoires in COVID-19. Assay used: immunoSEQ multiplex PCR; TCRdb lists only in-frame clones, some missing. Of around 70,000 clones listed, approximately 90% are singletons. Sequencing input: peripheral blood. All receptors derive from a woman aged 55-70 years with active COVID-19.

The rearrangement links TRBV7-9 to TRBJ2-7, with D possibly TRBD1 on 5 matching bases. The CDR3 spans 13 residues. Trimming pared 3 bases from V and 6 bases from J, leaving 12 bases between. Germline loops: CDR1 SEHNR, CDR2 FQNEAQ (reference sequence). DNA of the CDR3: TGTGCCAGCAGCTTCCCAGGGTTCGGCGAGCAGTACTTC. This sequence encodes CASSFPGFGEQYF.

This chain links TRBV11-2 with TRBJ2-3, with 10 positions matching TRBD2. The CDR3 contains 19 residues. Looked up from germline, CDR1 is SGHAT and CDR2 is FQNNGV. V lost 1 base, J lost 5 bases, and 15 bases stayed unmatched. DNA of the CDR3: TGTGCCAGCAGCTTAGTAGGAAGGCTAGCGGGAGAGGGGTTAGATACGCAGTATTTT. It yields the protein CASSLVGRLAGEGLDTQYF.

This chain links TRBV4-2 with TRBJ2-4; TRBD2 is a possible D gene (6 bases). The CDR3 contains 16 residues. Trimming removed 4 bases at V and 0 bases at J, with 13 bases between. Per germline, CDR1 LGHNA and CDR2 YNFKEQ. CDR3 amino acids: CASSPDGTVAKNIQYF. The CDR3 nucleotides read TGTGCCAGCAGCCCAGATGGGACTGTAGCCAAAAACATTCAGTACTTC.

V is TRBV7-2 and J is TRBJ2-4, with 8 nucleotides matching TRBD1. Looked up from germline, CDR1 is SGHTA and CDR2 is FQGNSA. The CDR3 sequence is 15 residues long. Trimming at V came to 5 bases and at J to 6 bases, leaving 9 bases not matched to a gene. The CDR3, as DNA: TGTGCCAGCAGCACCCGGACAGGGAGGACAAACATTCAGTACTTC. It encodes CASSTRTGRTNIQYF.

Here the CDR3 reads CASSPRAYEQYF. CDR3 in DNA: TGTGCCAGCAGCCCCAGGGCCTACGAGCAGTACTTC. The chain joins TRBV6-6 to TRBJ2-7; perhaps TRBD1 as D (5 bases). Germline assignment: CDR1 MNHNY and CDR2 SVGAGI (reference sequence). The V gene lost 6 bases and the J gene lost 2 bases, with 8 bases spanning the gap. This CDR3 comprises 12 residues.

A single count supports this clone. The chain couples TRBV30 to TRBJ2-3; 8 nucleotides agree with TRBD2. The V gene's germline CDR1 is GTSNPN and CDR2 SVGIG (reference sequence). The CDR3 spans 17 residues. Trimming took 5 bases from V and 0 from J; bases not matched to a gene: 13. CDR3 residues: CAWAPPTSVSSTDTQYF. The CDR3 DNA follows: TGTGCCTGGGCCCCTCCGACTAGCGTGTCTAGCACAGATACGCAGTATTTT.

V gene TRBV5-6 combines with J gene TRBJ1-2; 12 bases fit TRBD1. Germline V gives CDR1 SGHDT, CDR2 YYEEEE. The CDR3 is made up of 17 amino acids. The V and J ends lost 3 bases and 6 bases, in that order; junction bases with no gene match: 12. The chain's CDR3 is CASSYFRDRGRVDGYTF. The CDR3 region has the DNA TGTGCCAGCAGCTACTTCCGGGACAGGGGGCGCGTAGATGGCTACACCTTC.

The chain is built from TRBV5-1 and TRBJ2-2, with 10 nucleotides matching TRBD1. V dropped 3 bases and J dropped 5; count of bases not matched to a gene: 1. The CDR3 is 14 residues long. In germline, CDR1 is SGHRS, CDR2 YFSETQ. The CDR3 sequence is CASSSGQGTGELFF. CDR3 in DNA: TGCGCCAGCAGCTCGGGACAGGGGACCGGGGAGCTGTTTTTT.

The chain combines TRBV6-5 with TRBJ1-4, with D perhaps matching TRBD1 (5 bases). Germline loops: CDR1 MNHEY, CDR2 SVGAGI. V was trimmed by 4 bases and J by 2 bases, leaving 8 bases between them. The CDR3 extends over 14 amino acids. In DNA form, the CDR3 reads TGTGCCAGCAGTTCCAGGGCGACTAATGAAAAACTGTTTTTT. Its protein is CASSSRATNEKLFF.

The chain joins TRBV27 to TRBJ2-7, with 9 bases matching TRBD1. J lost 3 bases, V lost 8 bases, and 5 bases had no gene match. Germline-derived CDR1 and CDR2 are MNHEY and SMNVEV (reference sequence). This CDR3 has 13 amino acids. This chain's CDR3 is CASLRGQGYEQYF. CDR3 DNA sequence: TGTGCCAGCCTTAGGGGACAGGGCTACGAGCAGTACTTC.

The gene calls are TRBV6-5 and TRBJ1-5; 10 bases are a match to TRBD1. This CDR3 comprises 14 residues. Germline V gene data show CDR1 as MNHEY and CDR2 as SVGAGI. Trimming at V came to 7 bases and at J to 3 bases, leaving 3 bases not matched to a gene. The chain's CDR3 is CASTGTGVNQPQHF. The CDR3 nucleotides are TGTGCCAGCACAGGGACAGGGGTCAATCAGCCCCAGCATTTT.

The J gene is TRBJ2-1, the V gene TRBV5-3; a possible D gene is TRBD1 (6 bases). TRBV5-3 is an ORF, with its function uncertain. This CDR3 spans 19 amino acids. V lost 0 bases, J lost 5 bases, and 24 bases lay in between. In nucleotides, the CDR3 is TGTGCCAGAAGCTTGGATATCCTTACTGGGATTTGGGACAACAATGAGCAGTTCTTC. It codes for CARSLDILTGIWDNNEQFF.

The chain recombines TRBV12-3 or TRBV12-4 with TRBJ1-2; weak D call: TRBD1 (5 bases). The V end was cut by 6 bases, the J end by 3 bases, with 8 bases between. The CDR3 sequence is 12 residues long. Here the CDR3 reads CASRTAYYGYTF. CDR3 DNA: TGTGCCAGCAGGACAGCTTACTATGGCTACACCTTC.

The CDR3 loop reads CASSASAGLTYEQYF. Written as DNA, the CDR3 is TGTGCCAGCAGCGCCTCCGCGGGGCTAACCTACGAGCAGTACTTC. This chain links TRBV9 with TRBJ2-7; D is perhaps TRBD2 (6 bases). The germline V and J ends were trimmed by 3 bases and 2 bases, with 15 bases remaining between them. This CDR3 contains 15 residues. Germline CDR1 reads SGDLS; CDR2 reads YYNGEE.